This entry describes one T cell receptor (beta chain). The data were produced by immunoSEQ multiplex PCR, yet TCRdb's version contains in-frame clones alone and is incomplete. The table shows roughly 68,000 clones, with roughly 85% occurring only once. This sample is drawn from a study of blood T cell repertoires in COVID-19. The CDR3 extends over 18 amino acids. The V segment lost 0 bases and the J segment 2 bases; nucleotides outside the gene matches: 13. Germline V gene data show CDR1 as SGDLS and CDR2 as YYNGEE. The sequenced sample was peripheral blood. This chain connects TRBV9 to TRBJ2-5, with 7 bases that match TRBD2. The TCR was taken from a man in his fifties or sixties with acute or convalescent COVID-19. The CDR3 region is CASSVEPSGSQFQETQYF. DNA for the CDR3: TGTGCCAGCAGCGTAGAGCCTAGCGGATCCCAGTTTCAAGAGACCCAGTACTTC.